The sequence of this T cell receptor beta chain was determined in a study of blood T cell repertoires in COVID-19. For the study at large: The United States, Italy and Spain were the sources of the acute and convalescent COVID-19 samples.

Using immunoSEQ multiplex PCR, the repertoire was profiled, and TCRdb retains in-frame clones only, with some absent. In the table there are 100,000 to 110,000 clones, around 88% of which are singletons. The CDR3 contains 16 residues. V was clipped by 1 base and J by 1 base, with 15 bases between them. Germline V lookup: CDR1 SGHDT, CDR2 YYEEEE. V is TRBV5-6 and J is TRBJ2-7; D might be TRBD1 (5 bases). Sequenced: peripheral blood. This TCR was sampled from a human donor in a cohort sampled during active COVID-19. The CDR3 is CASSLKGAFTSYEQYF. Written as DNA, the CDR3 is TGTGCCAGCAGCTTGAAAGGGGCCTTTACTTCCTACGAGCAGTACTTC.